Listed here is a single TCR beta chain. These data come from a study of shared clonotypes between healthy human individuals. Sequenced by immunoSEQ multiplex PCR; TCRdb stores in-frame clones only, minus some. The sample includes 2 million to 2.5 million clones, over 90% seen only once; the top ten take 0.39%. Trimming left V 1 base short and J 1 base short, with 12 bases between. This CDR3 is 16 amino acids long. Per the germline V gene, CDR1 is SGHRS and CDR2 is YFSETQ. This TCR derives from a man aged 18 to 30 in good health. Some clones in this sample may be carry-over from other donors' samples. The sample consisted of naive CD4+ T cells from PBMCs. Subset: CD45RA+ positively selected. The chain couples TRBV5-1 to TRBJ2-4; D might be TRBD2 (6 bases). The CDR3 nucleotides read TGCGCCAGCAGCTTGATCGGGGGAGTGGCCAAAAACATTCAGTACTTC. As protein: CASSLIGGVAKNIQYF.